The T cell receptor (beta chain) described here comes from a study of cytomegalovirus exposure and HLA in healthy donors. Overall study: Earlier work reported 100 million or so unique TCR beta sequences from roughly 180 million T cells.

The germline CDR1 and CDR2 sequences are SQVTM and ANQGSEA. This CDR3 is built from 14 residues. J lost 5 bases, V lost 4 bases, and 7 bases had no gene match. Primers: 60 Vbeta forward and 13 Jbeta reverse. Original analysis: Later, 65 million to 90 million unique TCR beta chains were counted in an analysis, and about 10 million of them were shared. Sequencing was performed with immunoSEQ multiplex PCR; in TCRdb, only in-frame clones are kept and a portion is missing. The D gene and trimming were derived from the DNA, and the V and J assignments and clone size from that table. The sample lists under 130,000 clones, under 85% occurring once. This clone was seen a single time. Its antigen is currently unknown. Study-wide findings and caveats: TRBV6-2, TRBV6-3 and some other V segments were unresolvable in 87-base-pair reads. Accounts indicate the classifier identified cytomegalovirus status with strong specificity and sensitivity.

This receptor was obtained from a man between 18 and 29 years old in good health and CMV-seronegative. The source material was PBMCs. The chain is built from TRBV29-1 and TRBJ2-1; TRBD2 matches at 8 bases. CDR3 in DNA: TGCAGCGTTGTGAGACTAGCGATAAACAATGAGCAGTTCTTC. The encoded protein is CSVVRLAINNEQFF.